These T cell receptor beta chains were read from a single sample in a study of Ad26.COV2.S vaccination and SARS-CoV-2 variants. TCRdb keeps only in-frame clones here, not all; method: immunoSEQ multiplex PCR. The sample carries about 680,000 clones, around 89% recorded once. The source was peripheral blood, collected in a trial of Ad26.COV2.S vaccine versus placebo. The receptor set was obtained from a person aged 18-65 years who received the Ad26.COV2.S COVID-19 vaccine or a placebo. CDR3s include the opening cysteine and the closing phenylalanine or tryptophan. Each record gives: clone size, V gene, J gene, D gene, CDR3 protein, CDR3 DNA. The D gene is left open where the match is weak. Not all rows give a size; the values are once, few, many and, for expanded clones, a class.

NA	TRBV3-1/TRBV3-2	TRBJ2-3	NA	CASSHYRSGSTDTQYF	TGTGCCAGCAGCCATTATAGGAGCGGTAGCACAGATACGCAGTATTTT
NA	TRBV2	TRBJ2-7	TRBD1	CASLRDRGDYEQYF	TGTGCCAGCTTGAGGGACAGGGGAGACTACGAGCAGTACTTC
NA	TRBV4-2	TRBJ1-1	NA	CASSQGMGGVAVAAFF	TGTGCCAGCAGCCAAGGTATGGGGGGGGTAGCGGTTGCGGCTTTCTTT
NA	TRBV30	TRBJ2-3	TRBD2	CAWSRVAGGPTDTQYF	TGTGCCTGGAGTCGAGTAGCGGGAGGGCCCACAGATACGCAGTATTTT
NA	TRBV5-1	TRBJ2-3	NA	CASMLAGTDTQYF	TGCGCCAGCATGCTAGCTGGCACAGATACGCAGTATTTT
NA	TRBV6-5	TRBJ1-3	NA	CASRRGLGNTIYF	TGTGCCAGCAGGAGGGGCCTGGGAAACACCATATATTTT
NA	TRBV10-3	TRBJ2-1	NA	CAISPLPYNEQFF	TGTGCCATCAGTCCCCTACCTTACAATGAGCAGTTCTTC
NA	TRBV7-2	TRBJ1-5	TRBD1	CASSGDRGPQHF	TGTGCCAGCAGCGGAGACAGGGGGCCCCAGCATTTT
once	TRBV6-5	TRBJ1-3	NA	CASMGFSGNTIYF	TGTGCCAGCATGGGCTTCTCTGGAAACACCATATATTTT
NA	TRBV7-9	TRBJ1-1	NA	CASSLRNRETGTEAFF	TGTGCCAGCAGCTTGAGAAACAGGGAAACTGGCACTGAAGCTTTCTTT
NA	TRBV29-1	TRBJ2-1	TRBD2	CSVRTSGSYNEQFF	TGCAGCGTTCGTACTAGCGGCTCCTACAATGAGCAGTTCTTC
NA	TRBV11-2	TRBJ2-7	NA	CASSLDLIKAGLVEQYF	TGTGCCAGCAGCTTAGATCTCATCAAGGCAGGGTTGGTCGAGCAGTACTTC
NA	TRBV7-2	TRBJ2-1	NA	CASRPPGGSYNEQFF	TGTGCCAGCAGGCCCCCCGGGGGTTCCTACAATGAGCAGTTCTTC
NA	TRBV27	TRBJ2-7	TRBD1	CASRGEGQGRSYEQYF	TGTGCCAGCAGGGGAGAGGGACAGGGGAGGTCCTACGAGCAGTACTTC
NA	TRBV14	TRBJ1-3	NA	CASSQGTGFGNTIYF	TGTGCCAGCAGCCAAGGAACAGGTTTTGGAAACACCATATATTTT
NA	TRBV6-2/TRBV6-3	TRBJ2-5	NA	CASSYEDGGQETQYF	TGTGCCAGCAGTTACGAGGATGGAGGACAAGAGACCCAGTACTTC
NA	TRBV6-1	TRBJ1-1	NA	CASSRNTEAFF	TGTGCCAGCAGTAGGAACACTGAAGCTTTCTTT
few	TRBV11-2	TRBJ2-7	NA	CASSSLMGQSYEQYF	TGTGCCAGCAGCTCGCTGATGGGACAATCCTACGAGCAGTACTTC
NA	TRBV7-9	TRBJ1-1	NA	CASSLRGFDTEAFF	TGTGCCAGCAGCTTAAGGGGATTTGACACTGAAGCTTTCTTT
NA	TRBV29-1	TRBJ1-5	NA	CSVTDSSNQPQHF	TGCAGCGTTACGGACAGCTCCAATCAGCCCCAGCATTTT
once	TRBV19	TRBJ2-4	NA	CASSFEGFGKNIQYF	TGTGCCAGTAGTTTCGAGGGTTTTGGCAAAAACATTCAGTACTTC
NA	TRBV7-3	TRBJ2-7	NA	CASSLGGGNSYEQYF	TGTGCCAGCAGCTTAGGGGGCGGGAACTCCTACGAGCAGTACTTC